A selection of T cell receptor beta chains follows, all from one sample in a study of T cell changes during pregnancy in multiple sclerosis. Clones were sequenced by immunoSEQ multiplex PCR, and TCRdb holds only the in-frame ones, with some missing. The sample has roughly 70,000 clones; 90% to 95% are singletons. Sample: peripheral blood, taken in the third trimester of pregnancy. The receptors were sampled from a female donor with multiple sclerosis, enrolled in a pregnancy study. Both conserved end residues are trimmed from each CDR3.

v_gene,j_gene,CDR3aa
TRBV2,TRBJ2-1,ASRNPGGSGEQF
TRBV4-2,TRBJ1-1,ASSQERGPTF
TRBV7-3,TRBJ1-1,ASSLGGTNTEAF
TRBV28,TRBJ1-1,ASRGGGDTEAF
TRBV28,TRBJ2-7,ASIGRLEGGLAYEQY
TRBV11-2,TRBJ2-1,ASSLGGSSYNEQF
TRBV25-1,TRBJ2-2,ASSEYSGTETESGELF
TRBV19,TRBJ2-7,ASSSDQGALDEQY
TRBV19,TRBJ2-1,ASSISSYNEQF
TRBV4-3,TRBJ1-5,ASSQVQGANQPQH
TRBV30,TRBJ2-3,ACGVSLDTQY
TRBV10-3,TRBJ2-7,AISEGLAEEQY
TRBV5-4,TRBJ2-5,ASSLDATPQETQY
TRBV18,TRBJ2-2,ASSPMEGQGAGELF
TRBV2,TRBJ1-1,ASRGKGQGISEAF
TRBV5-1,TRBJ2-5,ASSLAAGGWETQY
TRBV9,TRBJ1-5,ASSVPPRGQGWSQPQH
TRBV10-3,TRBJ1-2,AISASSGYSSGYT
TRBV9,TRBJ2-6,ASSVAEGGRQGGSGANVLT
TRBV5-4,TRBJ2-7,ASSVSGSSNEQY
TRBV4-1,TRBJ2-7,ASSQEVPSYEQY
TRBV5-1,TRBJ2-5,ASSRNTGKTETQY
TRBV5-1,TRBJ1-2,ASSPGTGGLWGYT
TRBV7-7,TRBJ2-5,ASSQNREETQY
TRBV28,TRBJ2-7,ASSLSQGANEQY
TRBV6-6,TRBJ1-1,ASNSLDRGNTEAF
TRBV6-1,TRBJ2-7,ASRVIGAYEQY
TRBV19,TRBJ1-2,ASSWDRGTSYGYT
TRBV5-1,TRBJ1-6,ASSLAYSDNSPLH
TRBV11-2,TRBJ2-7,ASSLGTGRY
TRBV25-1,TRBJ2-7,ASSALGDRSYEQY